Detailed here is one TCR beta chain. This specimen belongs to a study of blood T cell repertoires in COVID-19. Study as a whole: Acute and convalescent COVID-19 specimens originated in the United States, Italy and Spain. From T cells, B-cell-depleted T cells, or PBMCs came the material, which was cDNA or gDNA.

Authors' analysis steps: Estimated nucleated cell counts came from reference gene primer amplification. Here immunoSEQ multiplex PCR was the method, and the copy in TCRdb shows in-frame clones only, minus some. V and J calls and clone size follow that table, whereas D and trimming were derived from the DNA. Found here are more than 95,000 clones, over 80% of them singletons; the top ten hold more than 14%. CDR1 is LGHNA, CDR2 YNFKEQ, per germline. The trim removed 3 bases at V and 8 bases at J, leaving 12 bases unmatched. The CDR3 covers 16 residues. The sequence was collected from a man between 50 and 59 years old with acute or convalescent COVID-19. What was sequenced was peripheral blood. The genes are TRBV4-2 and TRBJ2-7; 11 nucleotides agree with TRBD2. The DNA for the CDR3 is TGTGCCAGCAGCCACCTGCAGGTAACTAGCGGGAGCAAGCAGTACTTC. Protein sequence: CASSHLQVTSGSKQYF.